These 6 T cell receptor beta chains were sequenced from one sample in a study of response to subunit inactivated influenza vaccine. TCRdb reanalysed the RT-PCR reads using MiXCR and keeps one entry per CDR3 protein. This sample yields hundreds of thousands of distinct CDR3 sequences, of which 25% are seen a single time; 1.9% belongs to the top ten. Sequencing used CD4+ T cells sorted from PBMCs, obtained 5 days after vaccination. The receptors come from a man in his fifties or sixties who received an inactivated influenza vaccine.

This clonotype was seen a handful of times. The genes are TRBV3-1 and TRBJ2-4; the D is unclear. CDR1 and CDR2 from the germline V gene are LGHDT and YNNKEL (reference sequence). The CDR3 loop spans 17 amino acids. Trimming shortened V by 1 base and J by 0 bases, and 13 bases separated the two germline ends. The CDR3, as DNA: TGTGCCAGCAGCCAAGGCGAAGGAAGCCTAGCCAAAAACATTCAGTACTTC. This translates into CASSQGEGSLAKNIQYF.

The chain employs TRBV20-1 and TRBJ1-6, with D uncertain. In germline, CDR1 is DFQATT, CDR2 SNEGSKA (reference sequence). This CDR3 is 10 amino acids long. Trimming took off 4 bases at V and 14 bases at J, with 9 bases between the two ends. The CDR3 here is CSAMLNALHF. The CDR3 region has the DNA TGCAGTGCTATGTTGAACGCCCTCCACTTT.

The rearrangement joins TRBV28 to TRBJ2-4; 9 positions agree with TRBD1. Losses at the gene ends were 7 bases for V and 3 bases for J; bases not matched to a gene: 13. The CDR3 length is 17 residues. The germline V gene has CDR1 MDHEN and CDR2 SYDVKM. This CDR3 is CASNLMAGQGDKNIQYF. Here the CDR3 DNA reads TGTGCCAGCAATCTGATGGCGGGACAGGGCGACAAAAACATTCAGTACTTC.

The table lists this clonotype with a few counts. This chain joins TRBV5-6 and TRBJ1-5; TRBD1 agrees at 8 bases. Germline V gene data show CDR1 as SGHDT and CDR2 as YYEEEE. CDR3 length: 14 residues. The trim removed 4 bases at V and 6 bases at J, leaving 6 bases unmatched. The CDR3 spells CASSLRQGIQPQHF. The CDR3 region has the DNA TGTGCCAGCAGCCTCAGACAGGGGATTCAGCCCCAGCATTTT. The full variable domain, in which reference TRBV5-6 and TRBJ1-5 provide the parts outside the CDR3, is DAGVTQSPTHLIKTRGQQVTLRCSPKSGHDTVSWYQQALGQGPQFIFQYYEEEERQRGNFPDRFSGHQFPNYSSELNVNALLLGDSALYLCASSLRQGIQPQHFGDGTRLSIL.

The J gene is TRBJ2-1, the V gene TRBV9; TRBD2 agrees at 9 bases. Germline CDR1 and CDR2: SGDLS and YYNGEE. CDR3 length equals 16 residues. The trim removed 4 bases at V and 0 bases at J, leaving 5 bases unmatched. CDR3 bases: TGTGCCAGCAGCCCTAGCGGGACTTTCTCCTACAATGAGCAGTTCTTC. Translated: CASSPSGTFSYNEQFF. Looking up the rest from reference TRBV9 and TRBJ2-1 gives the full variable domain: DSGVTQTPKHLITATGQRVTLRCSPRSGDLSVYWYQQSLDQGLQFLIQYYNGEERAKGNILERFSAQQFPDLHSELNLSSLELGDSALYFCASSPSGTFSYNEQFFGPGTRLTVL.

This clonotype came up a few times. This chain links TRBV20-1 with TRBJ2-7; D gene ambiguous. This CDR3 region has 16 residues. From germline, CDR1 is DFQATT and CDR2 SNEGSKA (reference sequence). Trimming removed 0 bases from V and 2 bases from J, with 17 bases in between. CDR3 DNA sequence: TGCAGTGCTAGAGATTTTGATGTGTACAAGCCCTACGAGCAGTACTTC. Translation: CSARDFDVYKPYEQYF.